Listed below are T cell receptor beta chains from one sample, sequenced in a study of shared clonotypes between healthy human individuals. TCRdb keeps only in-frame clones here, not all; method: immunoSEQ multiplex PCR. The sample comprises about 2.2 million clones, 85% to 95% of which are singletons, and approximately 1.7% rests with the top ten. The material sequenced was naive CD8+ T cells from PBMCs. All receptors derive from a man younger than 30 in good health. Some clones in this sample may be carry-over from other donors' samples. The conserved cysteine and the conserved F or W are not part of the CDR3 here. Fields, in order: clone size, J gene, V gene, CDR3 protein. For some rows the clone size is stated as once, few or many, or as a class when expanded; others skip it.

size: .
J: TRBJ1-1
V: TRBV6-1
CDR3: APPHNDRGPSF

size: .
J: TRBJ2-7
V: TRBV28
CDR3: ASSPRLLGFPYEQY

size: .
J: TRBJ2-5
V: TRBV4-1
CDR3: ASSQGQSLGRGGETQY

size: once
J: TRBJ2-1
V: TRBV5-1
CDR3: ASTLGGNNEQF

size: .
J: TRBJ1-1
V: TRBV29-1
CDR3: SVEYGEGDTEAF

size: .
J: TRBJ1-5
V: TRBV15
CDR3: ATSRVTGQPQH

size: .
J: TRBJ2-7
V: TRBV6-1
CDR3: ASSELGLPKYEQY

size: .
J: TRBJ2-1
V: TRBV19
CDR3: ASSIAGGSYNEQF

size: .
J: TRBJ2-5
V: TRBV2
CDR3: ASSETVRVRETQY

size: .
J: TRBJ1-2
V: TRBV29-1
CDR3: SVEGQWSYGYT

size: once
J: TRBJ2-1
V: TRBV9
CDR3: ASSVLSDEQF